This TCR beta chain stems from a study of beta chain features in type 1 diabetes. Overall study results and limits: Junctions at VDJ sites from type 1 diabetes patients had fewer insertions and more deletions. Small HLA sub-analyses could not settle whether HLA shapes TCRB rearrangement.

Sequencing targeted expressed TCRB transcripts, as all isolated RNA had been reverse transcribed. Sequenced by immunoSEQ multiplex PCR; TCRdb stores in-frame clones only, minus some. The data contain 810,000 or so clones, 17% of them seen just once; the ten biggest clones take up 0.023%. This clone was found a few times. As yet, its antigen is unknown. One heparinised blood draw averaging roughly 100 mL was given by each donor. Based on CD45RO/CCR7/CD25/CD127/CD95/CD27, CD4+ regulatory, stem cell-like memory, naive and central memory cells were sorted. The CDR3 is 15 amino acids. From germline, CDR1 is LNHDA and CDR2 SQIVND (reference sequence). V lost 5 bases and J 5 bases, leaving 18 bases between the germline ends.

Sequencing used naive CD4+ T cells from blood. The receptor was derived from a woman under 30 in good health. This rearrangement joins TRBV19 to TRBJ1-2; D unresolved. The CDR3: CASSLTPGRSYGYTF. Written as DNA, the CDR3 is TGTGCCAGTAGTTTAACCCCCGGACGTTCGTATGGCTACACCTTC.